The subject of this entry is one T cell receptor beta chain. The antigen remains undetermined. Molecules of cDNA were individually given unique molecular identifiers that were attached to them. TCRdb re-derived calls from the 5' RACE reads in MiXCR, one entry per CDR3 protein. The data hold about 57,000 distinct CDR3 sequences, with roughly a tenth observed a single time. These data are taken from a study of early T cells in non-severe SARS-CoV-2 infection. Study-level information: Alpha and beta chains were unpaired, from unsorted whole-blood bulk RNA. General study results and limits: The study's VDJdb matching favored anti-spike CD8 responses and missed private and CD4 specificities.

The V gene end was trimmed by 7 bases and the J gene end by 2 bases; junction bases not matched to a gene: 7. Germline V lookup: CDR1 MNHEY, CDR2 SVGEGT. There are 15 residues in the CDR3. The source material was whole blood. The chain has TRBV6-2 or TRBV6-3 and TRBJ2-3; 9 positions agree with TRBD2. This TCR came from an adult who was a healthcare worker with PCR-confirmed SARS-CoV-2 infection or an uninfected control (not recorded which). The CDR3 loop is CASIDVAGATDTQYF. The CDR3 DNA is TGTGCCAGCATCGACGTAGCGGGAGCCACAGATACGCAGTATTTT.